This T cell receptor (beta chain) is drawn from a study of graft-versus-host responses after intestinal transplantation. Study at large: Transplants were multivisceral, liver-intestinal, or isolated intestinal. Anti-thymocyte globulin was used for induction in all recipients, who then took tacrolimus and steroids for 3 to 4 years.

On this clone itself: Its cognate antigen is unknown.

This table comes from immunoSEQ multiplex PCR, and its TCRdb copy is limited to in-frame clones, with some not included. This table has roughly 100,000 clones, more than 85% appearing once. Study-wide results and limits: The authors found GvH clones in recipient marrow, some appearing first in ileum or blood. In patients with graft-donor T cell macrochimerism, allograft graft-versus-host to host-versus-graft clonal ratios were high.

The origin of this receptor is a human donor who received an intestinal transplant. This specimen was unstimulated CD4+ T cells sorted from spleen or lymph node cells, taken before intestinal transplant.

The CDR3 sequence: CASSTGTGDYEQYF. CDR3 bases: TGTGCCAGCTCTACCGGGACAGGGGACTACGAGCAGTACTTC. The chain employs TRBV18 and TRBJ2-7; TRBD1 matches at 10 bases. Germline trimming cut 6 bases from V and 3 bases from J; bases unmatched to any gene: 5. The CDR3 spans 14 residues. Germline-derived CDR1 and CDR2 are KGHSH and LQKENI.